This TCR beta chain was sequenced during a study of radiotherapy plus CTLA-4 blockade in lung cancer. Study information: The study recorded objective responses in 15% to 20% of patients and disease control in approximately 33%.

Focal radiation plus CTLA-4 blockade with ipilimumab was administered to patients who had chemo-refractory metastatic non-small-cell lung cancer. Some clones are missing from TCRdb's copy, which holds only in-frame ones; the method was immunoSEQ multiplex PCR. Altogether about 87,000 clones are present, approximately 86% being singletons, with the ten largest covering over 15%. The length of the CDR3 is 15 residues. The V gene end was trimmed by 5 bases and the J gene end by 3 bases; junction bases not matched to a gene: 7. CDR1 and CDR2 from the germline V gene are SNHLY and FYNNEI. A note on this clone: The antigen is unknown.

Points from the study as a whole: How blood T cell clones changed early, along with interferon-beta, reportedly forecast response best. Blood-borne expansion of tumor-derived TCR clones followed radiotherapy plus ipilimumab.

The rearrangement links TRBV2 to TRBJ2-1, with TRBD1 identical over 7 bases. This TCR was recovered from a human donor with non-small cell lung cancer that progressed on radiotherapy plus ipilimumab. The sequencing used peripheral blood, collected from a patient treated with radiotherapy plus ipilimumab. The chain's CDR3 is CASSQQGVIYNEQFF. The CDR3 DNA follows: TGTGCCAGCAGTCAGCAGGGGGTAATCTACAATGAGCAGTTCTTC. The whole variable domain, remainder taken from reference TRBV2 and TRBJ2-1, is EPEVTQTPSHQVTQMGQEVILRCVPISNHLYFYWYRQILGQKVEFLVSFYNNEISEKSEIFDDQFSVERPDGSNFTLKIRSTKLEDSAMYFCASSQQGVIYNEQFFGPGTRLTVL.